A selection of T cell receptor beta chains follows, all from one sample in a study of human T cells and chemical hapten exposure. Via MiXCR, TCRdb re-called the RACE reads, giving one row per CDR3 protein. Among around 75,000 distinct CDR3 sequences listed, around 10% were seen once. The sequences come from whole blood, collected in connection with sensitization to the hapten diphenylcyclopropenone (DPC). The source of these receptors is a woman aged 50 to 60 with alopecia areata. Some clones in this sample may be carry-over from other donors' samples. The CDR3 runs from the conserved cysteine through the conserved F or W. D genes are given only for firm matches. Rows give clone size only sometimes, using once, few, many, or a class for an expanded clone.

D gene	J gene	clone size	V gene	CDR3 DNA	CDR3 protein
.	TRBJ2-7	many	TRBV11-2	TGTGCCAGCAGCTTAATCCCGAGGATCTACGAGCAGTACTTC	CASSLIPRIYEQYF
.	TRBJ2-3	many	TRBV5-1	TGCGCCAGCTCAACCCAGGGTGTCTTAGATACGCAGTATTTT	CASSTQGVLDTQYF
TRBD1	TRBJ2-3	many	TRBV20-1	TGCAGTGCTAACCGTCCGGGACAGGGCACAGATACGCAGTATTTT	CSANRPGQGTDTQYF
TRBD1	TRBJ2-3	many	TRBV29-1	TGCAGCGTTGTACAGGGGACCACAGATACGCAGTATTTT	CSVVQGTTDTQYF
.	TRBJ2-5	many	TRBV5-6	TGTGCCAGCAGCTTGGGGCTCTCCGAGCGGGAGACCCAGTACTTC	CASSLGLSERETQYF
TRBD1	TRBJ2-7	.	TRBV20-1	TGCAGTACCATACACACCGGGACAGGGGGCTACGAGCAGTACTTC	CSTIHTGTGGYEQYF
.	TRBJ2-1	many	TRBV9	TGTGCCAGCAGCGTAGATCTAGCGCTGAGCTCCTACAATGAGCAGTTCTTC	CASSVDLALSSYNEQFF
TRBD1	TRBJ1-1	few	TRBV28	TGTGCCAGCAGTGCCCGACAGGGCATGAACACTGAAGCTTTCTTT	CASSARQGMNTEAFF
TRBD2	TRBJ2-5	many	TRBV29-1	TGCAGCGTCCGGCCAGCGGGGGGAGAGACCCAGTACTTC	CSVRPAGGETQYF
TRBD2	TRBJ2-7	many	TRBV29-1	TGCAGCGTTGAGGGCGTAGCTCGTAGCGGGAATGAGCAGTACTTC	CSVEGVARSGNEQYF
.	TRBJ2-5	few	TRBV7-9	TGTGCCAGCAACCGGAGGGCCAGTGAGACCCAGTACTTC	CASNRRASETQYF
TRBD1	TRBJ1-2	many	TRBV15	TGTGCCACCAGCAGAAGGACAGGGAAGGTAGACTATGGCTACACCTTC	CATSRRTGKVDYGYTF
.	TRBJ2-1	few	TRBV28	TGTGCCAGCAGTTTAAGGTGGGAGAGAAATGAGCAGTTCTTC	CASSLRWERNEQFF
.	TRBJ1-3	many	TRBV7-6	TGTGCCAGCAGCTTAGGTCGGGGATCGTTTGGAAACACCATATATTTT	CASSLGRGSFGNTIYF